The 12 T cell receptor beta chains below were found in one sample sequenced in a study of blood T cell repertoires in COVID-19. Generated by immunoSEQ multiplex PCR, the TCRdb table keeps only in-frame clones and is missing some. The table lists fewer than 15,000 clones, around 80% of them singletons. Specimen: peripheral blood. These receptor sequences come from a man older than 75 with acute or convalescent COVID-19.

The table lists this clone with a count of one. The chain links TRBV7-9 to TRBJ1-4; 11 bases fit TRBD1. Trimming removed 5 bases from V and 10 bases from J; junction bases left unmatched: 15. This CDR3 is built from 17 residues. Germline CDR1 SEHNR, CDR2 FQNEAQ (reference sequence). In nucleotides, the CDR3 is TGTGCCAGCAGCCCAGGGACAGGGGGAGTGGAGATCGGAAAACTGTTTTTT. Its translation is CASSPGTGGVEIGKLFF.

CDR3: CAWSVDKTGGGNQPQHF. The CDR3 DNA is TGTGCCTGGAGTGTAGATAAAACAGGGGGAGGCAATCAGCCCCAGCATTTT. The rearrangement links TRBV30 to TRBJ1-5; 8 nucleotides agree with TRBD1. The junction had 9 bases not matched to a gene; V was cut back by 0 bases and J by 2 bases. This CDR3 spans 17 amino acids. The germline gives CDR1 GTSNPN, CDR2 SVGIG (reference sequence).

V is TRBV25-1 and J is TRBJ2-7; TRBD2 might be the D (6 bases). Germline V CDR1 and CDR2: MGHDK, SYGVNS. The length of the CDR3 is 12 residues. V gave up 6 bases and J gave up 4 bases, with 10 bases separating them. In DNA, the CDR3 is TGTGCCAGCAGGGGGGGTATATACGAGCAGTACTTC. This gives the protein CASRGGIYEQYF.

This chain links TRBV29-1 with TRBJ2-3; the match to TRBD1 covers 7 bases. CDR3 length: 14 amino acids. The germline V gene encodes CDR1 SQVTM and CDR2 ANQGSEA. Trimming removed 6 bases from V and 1 base from J; junction bases left unmatched: 7. In DNA, the CDR3 is TGCAGCGTCGCCTGGACAGGAGGCACAGATACGCAGTATTTT. This encodes CSVAWTGGTDTQYF.

The rearrangement links TRBV10-1 to TRBJ2-5; TRBD2 aligns across 11 bases. Per the germline V gene, CDR1 is WNHNN and CDR2 is SYGVQD (reference sequence). CDR3 length: 14 amino acids. The junction had 4 bases not matched to a gene; V was cut back by 6 bases and J by 4 bases. As DNA, the CDR3 is TGCGCCAGCAGACTCACTAGCGGGGGAGAGACCCAGTACTTC. Translating it yields CASRLTSGGETQYF.

The DNA of the CDR3 is TGTGCCAGCCTCCAGGCAGGTCTTACTGAAGCTTTCTTT. It encodes CASLQAGLTEAFF. This chain connects TRBV7-9 to TRBJ1-1; D not resolved. V was pared by 8 bases and J by 5 bases, with 15 bases between. Germline V CDR1 and CDR2: SEHNR, FQNEAQ (reference sequence). The CDR3 covers 13 residues. The variable domain in full, with the rest retrieved from reference TRBV7-9 and TRBJ1-1, is DTGVSQNPRHKITKRGQNVTFRCDPISEHNRLYWYRQTLGQGPEFLTYFQNEAQLEKSRLLSDRFSAERPKGSFSTLEIQRTEQGDSAMYLCASLQAGLTEAFFGQGTRLTVV.

This clone showed up just a few times. The rearrangement uses TRBV4-1 and TRBJ2-2, with D perhaps matching TRBD1 (6 bases). This CDR3 contains 15 residues. Trimming removed 4 bases from V and 4 bases from J, with 13 bases in between. Germline CDR1 reads MGHRA; CDR2 reads YSYEKL. CDR3 nucleotide sequence: TGCGCCAGCAGCCTGGCTAGGGGGAGCACCGGGGAGCTGTTTTTT. Residues: CASSLARGSTGELFF.

V is TRBV3-1 (or the pseudogene TRBV3-2) and J is TRBJ1-6, with D unclear. The germline V gene encodes CDR1 LGHDT and CDR2 YNNKEL (reference sequence). The CDR3 totals 13 residues. Trimming stripped 3 bases from V and 8 bases from J, with 8 bases between. The CDR3 spells CASSHLLDSPLHF. DNA of the CDR3: TGTGCCAGCAGCCATCTACTGGATTCACCCCTCCACTTT.

The CDR3 nucleotides are TGTGCCACCAGTGACGTGGGACAGGGGGCAGATACGCAGTATTTT. Residues: CATSDVGQGADTQYF. The chain carries TRBV24-1 and TRBJ2-3; 11 positions agree with TRBD1. V lost 4 bases, J lost 4 bases, and 3 bases stayed unmatched. The CDR3 is 15 amino acids. Germline assignment: CDR1 KGHDR and CDR2 SFDVKD.

The CDR3 region is CASSVVKGRNTGELFF. The CDR3 DNA reads as TGTGCCAGCAGCGTAGTCAAAGGGAGGAACACCGGGGAGCTGTTTTTT. The chain carries TRBV9 and TRBJ2-2; a weak D match, TRBD2 (5 bases). The V end was cut by 0 bases, the J end by 1 base, with 10 bases between. The germline V gene encodes CDR1 SGDLS and CDR2 YYNGEE. The CDR3 is 16 amino acids.

The chain has TRBV10-3 and TRBJ2-5; 12 bases align to TRBD1. V lost 3 bases and J lost 5; bases outside the gene matches: 10. The CDR3 has 17 residues. CDR1 is ENHRY and CDR2 is SYGVKD in the germline V gene. DNA for the CDR3: TGTGCCATCAGTGATGGTTCCGGGACAGGGGGCAGGGAGACCCAGTACTTC. Its translation: CAISDGSGTGGRETQYF.

The CDR3 is CASSAGQLGGSNQPQHF. The CDR3 DNA follows: TGTGCCAGCAGCGCAGGACAACTGGGGGGTAGCAATCAGCCCCAGCATTTT. The chain employs TRBV9 and TRBJ1-5; tentative D call: TRBD1 (5 bases). This CDR3 has 17 amino acids. Deletions cut 3 bases from V and 0 bases from J, with 16 bases between. The V gene's germline CDR1 is SGDLS and CDR2 YYNGEE.